Listed below are T cell receptor beta chains from one sample, sequenced in a study of cytomegalovirus exposure and HLA in healthy donors. Sequencing used immunoSEQ multiplex PCR; TCRdb keeps in-frame clones, though not all of them. The table has 150,000 to 200,000 clones, 77% seen once; the top ten hold 1.5% to 2%. Sequencing was carried out using PBMCs. The source of these receptors is a woman in her 30s in good health and CMV-seronegative. Both conserved end residues are part of each CDR3. D genes are given only for firm matches. For some rows the clone size is stated as once, few or many, or as a class when expanded; others skip it.

d_gene: NA; abundance: NA; j_gene: TRBJ2-7; v_gene: TRBV7-8; CDR3nt: TGTGCCAGCAGCACGACGACAAGCTACGAGCAGTACTTC; CDR3aa: CASSTTTSYEQYF
d_gene: TRBD1; abundance: NA; j_gene: TRBJ1-1; v_gene: TRBV29-1; CDR3nt: TGCAGCGTTAGACGACAGGGGTTGGGCACTGAAGCTTTCTTT; CDR3aa: CSVRRQGLGTEAFF
d_gene: TRBD1; abundance: NA; j_gene: TRBJ2-7; v_gene: TRBV4-2; CDR3nt: TGTGCCAGCAGCCCCACGACAGGGCCAATCTACGAGCAGTACTTC; CDR3aa: CASSPTTGPIYEQYF
d_gene: NA; abundance: NA; j_gene: TRBJ1-3; v_gene: TRBV29-1; CDR3nt: TGCAGCGTTGCAACCGCTAGAAGGAGCACCATATATTTT; CDR3aa: CSVATARRSTIYF
d_gene: NA; abundance: NA; j_gene: TRBJ1-1; v_gene: TRBV7-9; CDR3nt: TGTGCCAGCAGCGGCGCCATGGCCGGGGGTTTGCCTGAAGCTTTCTTT; CDR3aa: CASSGAMAGGLPEAFF
d_gene: NA; abundance: NA; j_gene: TRBJ1-2; v_gene: TRBV7-9; CDR3nt: TGTGCCAGCAGCCTTATGAACACCCAGGGGAATGGCTACACCTTC; CDR3aa: CASSLMNTQGNGYTF
d_gene: TRBD1; abundance: once; j_gene: TRBJ1-2; v_gene: TRBV9; CDR3nt: TGTGCCAGCAGCCACCGGGACAGCCCTAACTATGGCTACACCTTC; CDR3aa: CASSHRDSPNYGYTF
d_gene: NA; abundance: NA; j_gene: TRBJ1-1; v_gene: TRBV7-2; CDR3nt: TGTGCCAGCAGTAGACAGAACACTGAAGCTTTCTTT; CDR3aa: CASSRQNTEAFF
d_gene: TRBD2; abundance: few; j_gene: TRBJ2-5; v_gene: TRBV7-8; CDR3nt: TGTGCCAGCAGCAGACTAGCGGGACCCCCAGAGACCCAGTACTTC; CDR3aa: CASSRLAGPPETQYF
d_gene: TRBD2; abundance: NA; j_gene: TRBJ2-3; v_gene: TRBV9; CDR3nt: TGTGCCAGCAGCCTCAACCCGGGACTAGCGGGGGGCACAGATACGCAGTATTTT; CDR3aa: CASSLNPGLAGGTDTQYF
d_gene: NA; abundance: NA; j_gene: TRBJ2-7; v_gene: TRBV5-1; CDR3nt: TGCGCCAGCAGCTTGGAGGATGGGTCTAGGACCTACGAGCAGTACTTC; CDR3aa: CASSLEDGSRTYEQYF
d_gene: TRBD1; abundance: once; j_gene: TRBJ2-6; v_gene: TRBV4-3; CDR3nt: TGCGCCAGCAGCCCACAGGGGGCGGGCTCTGGGGCCAACGTCCTGACTTTC; CDR3aa: CASSPQGAGSGANVLTF
d_gene: NA; abundance: NA; j_gene: TRBJ2-7; v_gene: TRBV7-9; CDR3nt: TGTGCCAGCAGCTTAGATTACCGGGAGTACTTC; CDR3aa: CASSLDYREYF
d_gene: TRBD1; abundance: NA; j_gene: TRBJ1-2; v_gene: TRBV19; CDR3nt: TGTGCCAGTAGTCCTGGCCGGTGGGACAGGGTTGGACTAGACTATGGCTACACCTTC; CDR3aa: CASSPGRWDRVGLDYGYTF
d_gene: TRBD2; abundance: NA; j_gene: TRBJ2-7; v_gene: TRBV7-2; CDR3nt: TGTGCCAGCAGCTTAAACCTAGCGGGAGTGGGCTACGAGCAGTACTTC; CDR3aa: CASSLNLAGVGYEQYF
d_gene: TRBD1; abundance: NA; j_gene: TRBJ1-2; v_gene: TRBV7-3; CDR3nt: TGTGCCAGCAGCAGGGCAGGGGGACGTGGCTACACCTTC; CDR3aa: CASSRAGGRGYTF
d_gene: TRBD2; abundance: NA; j_gene: TRBJ2-2; v_gene: TRBV12-5; CDR3nt: TGTGCTAGTGGTTTGGTACTAGCGGACACCGGGGAGCTGTTTTTT; CDR3aa: CASGLVLADTGELFF
d_gene: TRBD1; abundance: NA; j_gene: TRBJ2-7; v_gene: TRBV10-1; CDR3nt: TGCGCCAGCAGTGGAGGGGGCGGCTACGAGCAGTACTTC; CDR3aa: CASSGGGGYEQYF
d_gene: TRBD2; abundance: NA; j_gene: TRBJ2-2; v_gene: TRBV28; CDR3nt: TGTGCCATCCCGGGTGAAGCGGGAACAACGAACACCGGGGAGCTGTTTTTT; CDR3aa: CAIPGEAGTTNTGELFF
d_gene: NA; abundance: NA; j_gene: TRBJ1-1; v_gene: TRBV19; CDR3nt: TGTGCCAGTAATCATGGCACCCTGAACACTGAAGCTTTCTTT; CDR3aa: CASNHGTLNTEAFF
d_gene: NA; abundance: NA; j_gene: TRBJ1-2; v_gene: TRBV19; CDR3nt: TGTGCCAGTACCCCAATGGGGGGGGTGTATGGCTACACCTTC; CDR3aa: CASTPMGGVYGYTF